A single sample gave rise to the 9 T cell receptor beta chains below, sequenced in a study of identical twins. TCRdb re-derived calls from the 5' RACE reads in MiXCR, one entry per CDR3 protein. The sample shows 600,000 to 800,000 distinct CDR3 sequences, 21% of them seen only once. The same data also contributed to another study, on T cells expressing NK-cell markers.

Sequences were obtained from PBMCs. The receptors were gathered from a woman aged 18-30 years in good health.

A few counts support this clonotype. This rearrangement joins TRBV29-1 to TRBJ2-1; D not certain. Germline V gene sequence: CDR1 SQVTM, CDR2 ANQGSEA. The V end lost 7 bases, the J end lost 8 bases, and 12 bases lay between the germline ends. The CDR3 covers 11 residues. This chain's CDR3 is CSAPTSHEQFF. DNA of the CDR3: TGCAGCGCACCGACAAGTCATGAGCAGTTCTTC.

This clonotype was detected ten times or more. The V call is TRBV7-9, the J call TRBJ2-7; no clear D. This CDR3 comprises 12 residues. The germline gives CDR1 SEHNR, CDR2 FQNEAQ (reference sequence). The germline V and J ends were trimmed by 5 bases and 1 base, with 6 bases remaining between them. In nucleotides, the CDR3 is TGTGCCAGCAGCGAACGGTCCTACGAGCAGTACTTC. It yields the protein CASSERSYEQYF.

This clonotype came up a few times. In DNA, the CDR3 is TGCAGTGCTAGGTCGGCGGGGGGGCCGAATGAGCAGTTCTTC. This codes for CSARSAGGPNEQFF. J is TRBJ2-1 and V is TRBV20-1; 9 bases align to TRBD2. The CDR3 is 14 amino acids. From germline, CDR1 is DFQATT and CDR2 SNEGSKA (reference sequence). V dropped 3 bases and J dropped 7; count of bases not matched to a gene: 7.

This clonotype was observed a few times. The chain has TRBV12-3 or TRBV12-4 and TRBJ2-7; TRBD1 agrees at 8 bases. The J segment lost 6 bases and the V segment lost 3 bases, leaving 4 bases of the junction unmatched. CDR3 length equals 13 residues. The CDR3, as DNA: TGTGCCAGCAGTTTGCCAGGGGGCATCGAGCAGTACTTC. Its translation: CASSLPGGIEQYF.

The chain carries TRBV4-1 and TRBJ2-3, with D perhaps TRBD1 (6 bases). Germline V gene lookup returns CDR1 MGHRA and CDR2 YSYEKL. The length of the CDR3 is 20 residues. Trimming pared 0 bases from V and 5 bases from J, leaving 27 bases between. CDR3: CASSQDPPIQGHSTQDTQYF. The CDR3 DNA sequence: TGCGCCAGCAGCCAAGACCCCCCCATACAGGGCCACAGCACCCAAGATACGCAGTATTTT.

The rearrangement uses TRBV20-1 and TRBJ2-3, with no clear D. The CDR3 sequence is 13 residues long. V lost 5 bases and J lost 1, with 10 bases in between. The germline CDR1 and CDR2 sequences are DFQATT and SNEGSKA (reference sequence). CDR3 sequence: CSAGPRCTDTQYF. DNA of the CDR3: TGCAGTGCTGGACCAAGGTGCACAGATACGCAGTATTTT.

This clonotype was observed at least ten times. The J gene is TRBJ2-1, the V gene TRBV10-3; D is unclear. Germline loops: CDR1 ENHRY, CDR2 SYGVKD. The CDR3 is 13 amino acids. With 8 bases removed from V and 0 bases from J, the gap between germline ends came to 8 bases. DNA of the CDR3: TGTGCCATCTCCGCTAGCTCCTACAATGAGCAGTTCTTC. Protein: CAISASSYNEQFF.

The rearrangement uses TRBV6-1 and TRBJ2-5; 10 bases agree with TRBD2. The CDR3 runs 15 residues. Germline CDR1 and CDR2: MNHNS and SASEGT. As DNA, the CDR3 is TGTGCGGGGGCTAGCGGGGGTGTTGAATCAGAGACCCAGTACTTC. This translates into CAGASGGVESETQYF.

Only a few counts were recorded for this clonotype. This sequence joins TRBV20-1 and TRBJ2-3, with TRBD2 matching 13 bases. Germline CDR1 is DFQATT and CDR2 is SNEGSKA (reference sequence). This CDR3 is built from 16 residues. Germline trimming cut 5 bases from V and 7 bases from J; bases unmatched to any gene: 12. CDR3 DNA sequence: TGCAGTGCTGAAGCCCCTACTAGCGGGAGGGCACATACGCAGTATTTT. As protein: CSAEAPTSGRAHTQYF.